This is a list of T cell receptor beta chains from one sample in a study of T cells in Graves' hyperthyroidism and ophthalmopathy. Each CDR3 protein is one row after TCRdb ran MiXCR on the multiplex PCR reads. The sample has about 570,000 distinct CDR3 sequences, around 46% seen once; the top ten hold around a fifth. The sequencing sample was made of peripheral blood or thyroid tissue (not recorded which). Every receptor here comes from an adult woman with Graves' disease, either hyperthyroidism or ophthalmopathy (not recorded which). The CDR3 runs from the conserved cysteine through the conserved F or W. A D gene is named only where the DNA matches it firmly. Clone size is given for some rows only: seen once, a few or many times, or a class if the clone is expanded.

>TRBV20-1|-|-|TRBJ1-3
TGCAGTGCTAGAGATAACACTGGGACGGAGAAAAACACCATATATTTT
CSARDNTGTEKNTIYF
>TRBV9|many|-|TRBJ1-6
TGTGCCAGCAGCGCCTCCGGGACAAGTTATTCACCCCTCCACTTT
CASSASGTSYSPLHF
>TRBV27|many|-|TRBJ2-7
TGTGCCAGCACCCCGGACCAACTCGGGGCGGAGCAGTACTTC
CASTPDQLGAEQYF
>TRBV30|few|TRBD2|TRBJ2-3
TGTGCCTGGACTATTATTAGCGGGAGCAGGGGTACGCAGTATTTT
CAWTIISGSRGTQYF
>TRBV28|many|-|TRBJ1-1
TGTGCCAGCAGTTTATACGGGGCGCGAGCTTTCTTT
CASSLYGARAFF
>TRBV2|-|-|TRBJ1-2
TGTGCCAGCAGGGGCGAGCCCCGCTATGGCTACACCTTC
CASRGEPRYGYTF
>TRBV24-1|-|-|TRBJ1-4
TGTGCCACCAGTGGCCCGGCGGGGGAGGCTAATGAAAAACTGTTTTTT
CATSGPAGEANEKLFF
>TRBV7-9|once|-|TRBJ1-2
TGTGCCAGCAGCAGGGCCTCGGGGAGCTATGGCTACACCTTC
CASSRASGSYGYTF
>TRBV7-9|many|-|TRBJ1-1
TGTGCCAGCAGCTTAGCCGTCCGGGGACGGATCACTGAAGCTTTCTTT
CASSLAVRGRITEAFF
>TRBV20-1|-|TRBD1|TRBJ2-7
TGCAGTGCAGGACAGGGGGCTTTATCCTACGAGCAGTACTTC
CSAGQGALSYEQYF
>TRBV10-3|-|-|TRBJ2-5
TGTGCCATCAGTGAGTCAACAGGCCGGCCGTTCTTC
CAISESTGRPFF
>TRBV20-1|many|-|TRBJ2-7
TGCAGTGCTAGTGTCGACGAGCAGTACTTC
CSASVDEQYF
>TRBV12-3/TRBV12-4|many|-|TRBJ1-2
TGTGCCAGCAGTTTAACCCTTCTCCGCGGCTACACCTTC
CASSLTLLRGYTF
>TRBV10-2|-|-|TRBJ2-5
TGCGCCAGCAGTGACTCCTACAGGGGGGGTATTTCCCAGTACTTC
CASSDSYRGGISQYF
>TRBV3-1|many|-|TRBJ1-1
TGTGCCAGCAGCCAAGGACAGAGTCTGGGACCTAACACTGAAGCTTTCTTT
CASSQGQSLGPNTEAFF
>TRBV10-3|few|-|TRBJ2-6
TGTGCCATCAAGGGGGGGCGTGGGGCCAACGTCCTGACTTTC
CAIKGGRGANVLTF
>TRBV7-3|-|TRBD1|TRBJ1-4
TGTGCCAGCAGCTTAAGACAGGGGAGTGAAAAACTGTTTTTT
CASSLRQGSEKLFF
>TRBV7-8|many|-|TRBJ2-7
TGTGCCAGCAGCCCGGACCCCCTCTACGAGCAGTACTTC
CASSPDPLYEQYF
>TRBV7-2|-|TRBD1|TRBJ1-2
TGTGCCAGCAGCGAGGGACAGGGGGCGCAGAACTATGGCTACACCTTC
CASSEGQGAQNYGYTF
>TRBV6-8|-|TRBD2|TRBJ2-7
TGTGCCAGCAGTTACTCGGAAGAGGGACTAGCGGGAGTCGAGCAGTACTTC
CASSYSEEGLAGVEQYF
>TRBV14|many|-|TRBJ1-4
TGTGCCAGCAGCCAAGCGGGGGTTCGAGAAAAACTGTTTTTT
CASSQAGVREKLFF
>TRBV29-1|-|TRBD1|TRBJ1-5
TGCAGCGTAGTAGGGGGCGGTGATCAGCCCCAGCATTTT
CSVVGGGDQPQHF
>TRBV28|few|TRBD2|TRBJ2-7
TGTGCCAGCAATCGGGAGGCTCCCTACGAGCAGTACTTC
CASNREAPYEQYF
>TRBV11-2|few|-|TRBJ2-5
TGTGCCAGCAGCTCGATCCAGGCTTGGGAGACCCAGTACTTC
CASSSIQAWETQYF
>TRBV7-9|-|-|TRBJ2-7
TGTGCCAGCAGCCCTATTGGGGGCACTGAAGCGGGAACCTACGAGCAGTACTTC
CASSPIGGTEAGTYEQYF
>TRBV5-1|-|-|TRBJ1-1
TGCGCCAGCAGAACTAGCGGACAACTGAACACTGAAGCTTTCTTT
CASRTSGQLNTEAFF
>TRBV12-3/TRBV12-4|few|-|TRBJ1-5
TGTGCCAGCAGTTTGGCGAAGAGATATCTGCCCCAGCATTTT
CASSLAKRYLPQHF
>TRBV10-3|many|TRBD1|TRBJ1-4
TGTGCCATCAGTGAAGACCAGGGGGCGAATGAAAAACTGTTTTTT
CAISEDQGANEKLFF